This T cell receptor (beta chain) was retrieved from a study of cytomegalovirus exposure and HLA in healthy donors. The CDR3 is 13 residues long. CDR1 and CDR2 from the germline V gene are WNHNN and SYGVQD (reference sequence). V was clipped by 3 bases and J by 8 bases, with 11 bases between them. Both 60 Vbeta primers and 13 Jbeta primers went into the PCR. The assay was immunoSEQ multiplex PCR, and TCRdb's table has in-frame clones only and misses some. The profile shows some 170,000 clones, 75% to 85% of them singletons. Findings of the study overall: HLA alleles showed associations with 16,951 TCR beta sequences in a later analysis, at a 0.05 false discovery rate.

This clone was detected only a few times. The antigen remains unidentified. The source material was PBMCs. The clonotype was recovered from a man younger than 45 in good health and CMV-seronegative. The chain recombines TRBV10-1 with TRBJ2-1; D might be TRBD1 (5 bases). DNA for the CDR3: TGCGCCAGCAGTGAAGGGGTAGGCTATGAGCAGTTCTTC. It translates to CASSEGVGYEQFF.